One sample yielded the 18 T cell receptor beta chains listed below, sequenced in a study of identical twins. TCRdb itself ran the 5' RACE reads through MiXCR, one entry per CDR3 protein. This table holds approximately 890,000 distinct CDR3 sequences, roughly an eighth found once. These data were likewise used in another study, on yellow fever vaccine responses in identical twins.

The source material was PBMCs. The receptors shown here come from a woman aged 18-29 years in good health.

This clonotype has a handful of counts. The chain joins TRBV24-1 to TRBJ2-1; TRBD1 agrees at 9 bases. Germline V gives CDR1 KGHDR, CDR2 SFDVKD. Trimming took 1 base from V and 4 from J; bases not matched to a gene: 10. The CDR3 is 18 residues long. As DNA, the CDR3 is TGTGCCACCAGTGATTTCGCAGGGGGGACAGGGCATTACAATGAGCAGTTCTTC. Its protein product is CATSDFAGGTGHYNEQFF.

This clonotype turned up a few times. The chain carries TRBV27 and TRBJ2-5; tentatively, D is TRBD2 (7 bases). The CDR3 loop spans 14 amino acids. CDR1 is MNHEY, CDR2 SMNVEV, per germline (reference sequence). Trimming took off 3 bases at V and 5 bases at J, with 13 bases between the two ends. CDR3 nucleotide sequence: TGTGCCAGCAGTTTTGGGGGGGCGTGGGAGACCCAGTACTTC. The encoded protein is CASSFGGAWETQYF.

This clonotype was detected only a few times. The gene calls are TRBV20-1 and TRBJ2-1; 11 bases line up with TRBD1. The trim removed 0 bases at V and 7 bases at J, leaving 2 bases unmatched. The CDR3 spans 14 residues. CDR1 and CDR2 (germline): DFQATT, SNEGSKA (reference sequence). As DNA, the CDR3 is TGCAGTGCTAGAGATGGGGACAGGGGGAATGAGCAGTTCTTC. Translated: CSARDGDRGNEQFF.

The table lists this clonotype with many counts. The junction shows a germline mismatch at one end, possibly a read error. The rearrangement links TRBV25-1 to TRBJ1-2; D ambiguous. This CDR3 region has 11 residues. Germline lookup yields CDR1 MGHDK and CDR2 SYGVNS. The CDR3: CASSENYGYTF. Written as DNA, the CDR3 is TGTGCCAGCAGTGAAAACTACGGCTACACCTTC.

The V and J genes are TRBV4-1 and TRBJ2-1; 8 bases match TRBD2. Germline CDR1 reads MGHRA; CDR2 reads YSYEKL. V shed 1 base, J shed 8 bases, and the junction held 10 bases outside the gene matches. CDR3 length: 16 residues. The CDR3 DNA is TGCGCCAGCAGCCAAGCATTGCTAGCGGGTACTTATGAGCAGTTCTTC. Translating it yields CASSQALLAGTYEQFF.

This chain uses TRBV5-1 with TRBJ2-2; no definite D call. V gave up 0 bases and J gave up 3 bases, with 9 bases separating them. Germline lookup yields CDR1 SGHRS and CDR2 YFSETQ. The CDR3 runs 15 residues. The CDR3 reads CASSLVVGYTGELFF. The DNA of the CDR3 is TGCGCCAGCAGCTTGGTGGTGGGATACACCGGGGAGCTGTTTTTT.

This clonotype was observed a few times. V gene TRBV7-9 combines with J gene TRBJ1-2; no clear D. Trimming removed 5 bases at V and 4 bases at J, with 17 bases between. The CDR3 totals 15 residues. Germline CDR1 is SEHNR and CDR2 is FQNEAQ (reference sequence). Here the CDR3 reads CASSPRETQLYGYTF. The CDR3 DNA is TGTGCCAGCAGCCCCCGGGAAACACAGCTCTATGGCTACACCTTC.

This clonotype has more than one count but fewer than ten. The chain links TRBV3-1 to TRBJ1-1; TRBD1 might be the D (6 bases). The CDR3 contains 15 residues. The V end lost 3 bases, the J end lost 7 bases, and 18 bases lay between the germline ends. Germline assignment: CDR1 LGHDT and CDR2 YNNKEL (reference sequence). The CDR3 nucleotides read TGTGCCAGCAGCCATCCCAGTGGACACAGGGTTGAAGCTTTCTTT. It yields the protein CASSHPSGHRVEAFF. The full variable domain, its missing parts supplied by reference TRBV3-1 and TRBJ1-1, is DTAVSQTPKYLVTQMGNDKSIKCEQNLGHDTMYWYKQDSKKFLKIMFSYNNKELIINETVPNRFSPKSPDKAHLNLHINSLELGDSAVYFCASSHPSGHRVEAFFGQGTRLTVV.

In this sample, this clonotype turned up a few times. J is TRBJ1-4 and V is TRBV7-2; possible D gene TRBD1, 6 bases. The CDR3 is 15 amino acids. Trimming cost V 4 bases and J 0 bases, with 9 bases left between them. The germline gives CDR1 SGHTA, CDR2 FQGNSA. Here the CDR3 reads CASSSRQATNEKLFF. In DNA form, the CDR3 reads TGTGCCAGCAGCTCGCGACAGGCAACTAATGAAAAACTGTTTTTT.

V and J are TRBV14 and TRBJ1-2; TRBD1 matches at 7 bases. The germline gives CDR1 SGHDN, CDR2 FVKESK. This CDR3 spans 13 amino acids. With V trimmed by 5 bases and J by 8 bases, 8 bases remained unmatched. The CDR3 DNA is TGTGCCAGCAGCTACGACAGGGCCGGCGGCTACACCTTC. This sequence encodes CASSYDRAGGYTF.

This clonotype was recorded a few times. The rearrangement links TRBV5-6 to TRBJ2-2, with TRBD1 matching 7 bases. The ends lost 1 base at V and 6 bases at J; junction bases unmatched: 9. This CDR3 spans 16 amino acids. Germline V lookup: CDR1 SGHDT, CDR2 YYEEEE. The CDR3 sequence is CASSLSPRTGAGELFF. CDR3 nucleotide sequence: TGTGCCAGCAGCTTGTCACCCAGGACAGGTGCCGGGGAGCTGTTTTTT.

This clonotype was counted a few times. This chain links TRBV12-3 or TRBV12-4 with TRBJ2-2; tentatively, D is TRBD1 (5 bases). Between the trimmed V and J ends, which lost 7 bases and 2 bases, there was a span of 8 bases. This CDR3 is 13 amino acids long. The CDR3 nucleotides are TGTGCCAGCACCGACAGAAACACCGGGGAGCTGTTTTTT. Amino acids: CASTDRNTGELFF.

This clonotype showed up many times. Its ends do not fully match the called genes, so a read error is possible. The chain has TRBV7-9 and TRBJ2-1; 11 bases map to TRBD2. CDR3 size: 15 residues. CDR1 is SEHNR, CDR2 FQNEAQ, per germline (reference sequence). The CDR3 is CASTLGTSGHNEQFF. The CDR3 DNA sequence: TGTGCCAGCACCTTAGGGACTAGCGGACACAATGAGCAGTTCTTC.

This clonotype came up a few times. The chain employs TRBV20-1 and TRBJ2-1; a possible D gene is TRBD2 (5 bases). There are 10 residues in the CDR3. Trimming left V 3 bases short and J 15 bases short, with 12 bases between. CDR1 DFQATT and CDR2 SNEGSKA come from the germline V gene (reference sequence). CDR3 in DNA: TGCAGTGCTAGTCGGTTCCGGGGGTTCTTC. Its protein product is CSASRFRGFF.

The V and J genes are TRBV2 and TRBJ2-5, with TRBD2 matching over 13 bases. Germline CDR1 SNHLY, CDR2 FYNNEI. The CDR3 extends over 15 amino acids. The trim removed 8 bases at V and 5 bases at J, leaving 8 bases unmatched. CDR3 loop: CASSLAGGPTETQYF. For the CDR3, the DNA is TGTGCCAGCTCACTAGCGGGGGGGCCCACGGAGACCCAGTACTTC. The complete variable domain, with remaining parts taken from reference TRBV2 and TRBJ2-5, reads EPEVTQTPSHQVTQMGQEVILRCVPISNHLYFYWYRQILGQKVEFLVSFYNNEISEKSEIFDDQFSVERPDGSNFTLKIRSTKLEDSAMYFCASSLAGGPTETQYFGPGTRLLVL.

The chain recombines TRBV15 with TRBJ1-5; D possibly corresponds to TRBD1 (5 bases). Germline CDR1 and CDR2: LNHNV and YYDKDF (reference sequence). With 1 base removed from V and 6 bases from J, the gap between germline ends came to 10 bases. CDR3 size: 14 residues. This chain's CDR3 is CATSRGREGQPQHF. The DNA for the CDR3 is TGTGCCACCAGCAGAGGCAGGGAAGGTCAGCCCCAGCATTTT. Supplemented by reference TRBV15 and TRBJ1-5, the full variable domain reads DAMVIQNPRYQVTQFGKPVTLSCSQTLNHNVMYWYQQKSSQAPKLLFHYYDKDFNNEADTPDNFQSRRPNTSFCFLDIRSPGLGDTAMYLCATSRGREGQPQHFGDGTRLSIL.

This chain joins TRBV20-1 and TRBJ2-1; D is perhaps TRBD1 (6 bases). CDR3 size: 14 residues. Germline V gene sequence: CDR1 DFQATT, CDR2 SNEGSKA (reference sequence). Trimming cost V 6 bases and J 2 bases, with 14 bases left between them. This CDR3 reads CSAIDRSAYNEQFF. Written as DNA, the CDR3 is TGCAGTGCCATTGACAGGTCGGCCTACAATGAGCAGTTCTTC.

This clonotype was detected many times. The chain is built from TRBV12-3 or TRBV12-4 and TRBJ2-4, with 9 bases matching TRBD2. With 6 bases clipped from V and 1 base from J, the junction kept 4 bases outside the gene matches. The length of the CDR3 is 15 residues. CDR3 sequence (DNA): TGTGCCAGCAGCCTCGGGACTAGCGCCAAAAACATTCAGTACTTC. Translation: CASSLGTSAKNIQYF.